These T cell receptor beta chains were read from a single sample in a study of monozygotic twins with inflammatory bowel disease. TCRdb re-called the 5' RACE reads and shows each CDR3 protein once, DNA omitted. The sample's table shows approximately 340,000 distinct CDR3 sequences. Input material: blood. The receptors derive from a human donor with ulcerative colitis or Crohn's disease, or a healthy co-twin of an affected twin (not recorded which). Each CDR3 is given with its conserved first and last residue. The order of the fields is V gene, J gene, CDR3 protein.

v_call: TRBV10-2
j_call: TRBJ2-3
cdr3_aa: CATTSGRLLSTDTQYF

v_call: TRBV5-1
j_call: TRBJ2-2
cdr3_aa: CASSLYRERTGELFF

v_call: TRBV11-2
j_call: TRBJ2-5
cdr3_aa: CASSSGTIQETQYF

v_call: TRBV4-1
j_call: TRBJ2-1
cdr3_aa: CASSQERTGGRDYEQFF

v_call: TRBV18
j_call: TRBJ2-3
cdr3_aa: CASSPGFGFSTDTQYF

v_call: TRBV25-1
j_call: TRBJ1-5
cdr3_aa: CASSDGAEQPQHF

v_call: TRBV20-1
j_call: TRBJ2-7
cdr3_aa: CSARDKVAPNLYEQYF

v_call: TRBV7-9
j_call: TRBJ2-7
cdr3_aa: CASSLPLTDLSSYEQYF

v_call: TRBV4-1
j_call: TRBJ2-7
cdr3_aa: CASSASGHEQYF

v_call: TRBV12-3/TRBV12-4
j_call: TRBJ1-1
cdr3_aa: CASSSRDRSTEAFF

v_call: TRBV7-9
j_call: TRBJ2-1
cdr3_aa: CASRQVLAGANEQFF

v_call: TRBV6-4
j_call: TRBJ2-2
cdr3_aa: CASSDSSHTGELFF

v_call: TRBV12-3/TRBV12-4
j_call: TRBJ2-2
cdr3_aa: CASRGTSGRIYNSNTGELFF

v_call: TRBV4-2
j_call: TRBJ2-2
cdr3_aa: CASSQRTSGNTGELFF

v_call: TRBV20-1
j_call: TRBJ1-1
cdr3_aa: CSARDARQDLEAFF

v_call: TRBV2
j_call: TRBJ2-1
cdr3_aa: CASRLLGQGARNEQFF

v_call: TRBV11-2
j_call: TRBJ1-2
cdr3_aa: CASSSGDSSFYGYTF

v_call: TRBV2
j_call: TRBJ2-3
cdr3_aa: CASSRGTGGLRTDTQYF

v_call: TRBV4-1
j_call: TRBJ2-5
cdr3_aa: CASSQLGGTQYF

v_call: TRBV6-1
j_call: TRBJ2-3
cdr3_aa: CASNLGGESTDTQYF

v_call: TRBV12-3/TRBV12-4
j_call: TRBJ2-1
cdr3_aa: CASEKGQVNYNEQFF

v_call: TRBV12-3/TRBV12-4
j_call: TRBJ2-2
cdr3_aa: CASSRSGLSAGELFF

v_call: TRBV6-4
j_call: TRBJ2-2
cdr3_aa: CASSDAPGETGELFF

v_call: TRBV20-1
j_call: TRBJ2-7
cdr3_aa: CSAAGASSSYEQYF